Listed below are T cell receptor beta chains from one sample, sequenced in a study of a mutant IDH1 vaccine in newly diagnosed glioma. No antigen has been identified for these receptors. The repertoire was sequenced with immunoSEQ multiplex PCR; TCRdb's copy has only in-frame clones and lacks some. The sample lists 41,000 or so clones, over 75% occurring once. This specimen consisted of PBMCs, obtained from a glioma patient whose treatment included an IDH1 peptide vaccine. The source is a man in his forties with glioma. Each CDR3 is given with its conserved first and last residue. A D gene is named only where the DNA matches it firmly. Size tells how often a clone was seen (once, few, many) or the class of an expanded clone, and some rows leave it out.

j_call: TRBJ1-6; v_call: TRBV10-1; d_call: NA; clone_size: NA; cdr3_aa: CASSENRGYNSPLHF; cdr3_nt: TGCGCCAGCAGTGAGAATAGAGGGTATAATTCACCCCTCCACTTT
j_call: TRBJ2-1; v_call: TRBV19; d_call: NA; clone_size: NA; cdr3_aa: CASGWENEQFF; cdr3_nt: TGTGCCAGTGGTTGGGAGAATGAGCAGTTCTTC
j_call: TRBJ2-7; v_call: TRBV11-2; d_call: NA; clone_size: NA; cdr3_aa: CASSPLNAYEQYF; cdr3_nt: TGTGCCAGCAGCCCCTTAAACGCTTACGAGCAGTACTTC
j_call: TRBJ2-3; v_call: TRBV19; d_call: TRBD2; clone_size: NA; cdr3_aa: CASHNSIHDAGGCTDTQYF; cdr3_nt: TGTGCCAGTCATAACTCTATTCATGATGCGGGAGGTTGCACAGATACGCAGTATTTT
j_call: TRBJ2-7; v_call: TRBV5-5; d_call: NA; clone_size: NA; cdr3_aa: CASSSGGLAYEQYF; cdr3_nt: TGTGCCAGCAGCTCCGGGGGACTGGCCTACGAGCAGTACTTC
j_call: TRBJ2-5; v_call: TRBV6-5; d_call: NA; clone_size: once; cdr3_aa: CASSRRHGQETQYF; cdr3_nt: TGTGCCAGCAGCCGACGACACGGCCAAGAGACCCAGTACTTC
j_call: TRBJ2-3; v_call: TRBV7-9; d_call: TRBD2; clone_size: NA; cdr3_aa: CASSSPASGGTDTQYF; cdr3_nt: TGTGCCAGCAGCTCTCCCGCTAGCGGTGGCACAGATACGCAGTATTTT
j_call: TRBJ2-3; v_call: TRBV14; d_call: TRBD2; clone_size: NA; cdr3_aa: CASSLGLAGVVTDTQYF; cdr3_nt: TGTGCCAGCAGCCTCGGACTAGCGGGAGTGGTAACAGATACGCAGTATTTT
j_call: TRBJ2-5; v_call: TRBV5-1; d_call: NA; clone_size: NA; cdr3_aa: CASSAGPTQYF; cdr3_nt: TGCGCCAGCAGCGCCGGCCCTACCCAGTACTTC
j_call: TRBJ1-1; v_call: TRBV5-4; d_call: NA; clone_size: NA; cdr3_aa: CASSLALSRASAFF; cdr3_nt: TGTGCCAGCAGCTTGGCCCTGAGCAGGGCTTCAGCTTTCTTT
j_call: TRBJ1-5; v_call: TRBV27; d_call: NA; clone_size: NA; cdr3_aa: CASSSLQGSHQPQHF; cdr3_nt: TGTGCCAGCAGTTCTCTACAGGGATCCCATCAGCCCCAGCATTTT
j_call: TRBJ1-1; v_call: TRBV9; d_call: NA; clone_size: NA; cdr3_aa: CASSPPYGEAFF; cdr3_nt: TGTGCCAGCAGCCCACCCTACGGTGAAGCTTTCTTT
j_call: TRBJ1-4; v_call: TRBV9; d_call: NA; clone_size: NA; cdr3_aa: CASSMGTGVLEKLFF; cdr3_nt: TGTGCCAGCAGCATGGGGACGGGGGTATTGGAAAAACTGTTTTTT
j_call: TRBJ1-2; v_call: TRBV4-1; d_call: TRBD1; clone_size: NA; cdr3_aa: CASRLAGQGRRYGYTF; cdr3_nt: TGCGCCAGCAGGCTTGCAGGACAGGGGAGGAGGTATGGCTACACCTTC
j_call: TRBJ1-2; v_call: TRBV29-1; d_call: NA; clone_size: NA; cdr3_aa: CSAIEDGTYGYTF; cdr3_nt: TGCAGCGCCATCGAAGACGGGACCTATGGCTACACCTTC
j_call: TRBJ2-6; v_call: TRBV23-1; d_call: TRBD1; clone_size: NA; cdr3_aa: CASSQALGTDRSSGANVLTF; cdr3_nt: TGCGCCAGCAGTCAAGCCCTCGGGACAGATCGGAGCTCTGGGGCCAACGTCCTGACTTTC
j_call: TRBJ2-7; v_call: TRBV7-2; d_call: NA; clone_size: NA; cdr3_aa: CASSLARGGPTYEQYF; cdr3_nt: TGTGCCAGCAGCTTAGCTCGAGGCGGGCCTACCTACGAGCAGTACTTC
j_call: TRBJ1-4; v_call: TRBV18; d_call: TRBD1; clone_size: NA; cdr3_aa: CASSPTGPDNEKLFF; cdr3_nt: TGTGCCAGCTCACCGACAGGGCCAGATAATGAAAAACTGTTTTTT
j_call: TRBJ1-2; v_call: TRBV10-3; d_call: NA; clone_size: NA; cdr3_aa: CAISDPGRSDYGYTF; cdr3_nt: TGTGCCATCAGTGATCCCGGACGGAGTGACTATGGCTACACCTTC
j_call: TRBJ2-3; v_call: TRBV6-5; d_call: NA; clone_size: NA; cdr3_aa: CASSYSHTDTQYF; cdr3_nt: TGTGCCAGCAGTTACTCTCACACAGATACGCAGTATTTT
j_call: TRBJ1-4; v_call: TRBV2; d_call: NA; clone_size: NA; cdr3_aa: CASSELVDSEKLFF; cdr3_nt: TGTGCCAGCAGTGAATTGGTGGACAGCGAAAAACTGTTTTTT
j_call: TRBJ2-7; v_call: TRBV9; d_call: TRBD2; clone_size: NA; cdr3_aa: CASGTSGTSYEQYF; cdr3_nt: TGTGCCAGCGGGACTAGCGGGACCTCCTACGAGCAGTACTTC
j_call: TRBJ2-2; v_call: TRBV9; d_call: NA; clone_size: NA; cdr3_aa: CASSVGQNTGELFF; cdr3_nt: TGTGCCAGCAGCGTAGGTCAGAACACCGGGGAGCTGTTTTTT
j_call: TRBJ2-5; v_call: TRBV5-8; d_call: TRBD1; clone_size: NA; cdr3_aa: CASSSTGDQETQYF; cdr3_nt: TGTGCCAGCAGTTCGACAGGGGATCAAGAGACCCAGTACTTC
j_call: TRBJ1-1; v_call: TRBV4-3; d_call: NA; clone_size: NA; cdr3_aa: CASSLSADLGGTEAFF; cdr3_nt: TGCGCCAGCAGCCTATCCGCGGACCTTGGGGGCACTGAAGCTTTCTTT
j_call: TRBJ1-3; v_call: TRBV5-1; d_call: NA; clone_size: once; cdr3_aa: CASSFGVGGSSGNTIYF; cdr3_nt: TGCGCCAGCAGCTTTGGGGTCGGAGGGAGCTCTGGAAACACCATATATTTT
j_call: TRBJ2-3; v_call: TRBV2; d_call: NA; clone_size: NA; cdr3_aa: CASMLLWADTQYF; cdr3_nt: TGTGCCAGCATGCTACTGTGGGCAGATACGCAGTATTTT
j_call: TRBJ2-7; v_call: TRBV5-6; d_call: NA; clone_size: NA; cdr3_aa: CASSFLPGYEQYF; cdr3_nt: TGTGCCAGCAGCTTTCTTCCTGGTTACGAGCAGTACTTC
j_call: TRBJ1-1; v_call: TRBV28; d_call: NA; clone_size: NA; cdr3_aa: CASSGAGGTEAFF; cdr3_nt: TGTGCCAGCAGTGGAGCTGGGGGCACTGAAGCTTTCTTT
j_call: TRBJ1-1; v_call: TRBV25-1; d_call: TRBD1; clone_size: NA; cdr3_aa: CASSRGVGNTEAFF; cdr3_nt: TGTGCCAGCAGCAGGGGGGTAGGGAACACTGAAGCTTTCTTT
j_call: TRBJ2-3; v_call: TRBV7-2; d_call: TRBD2; clone_size: NA; cdr3_aa: CASSFPAGGTDTQYF; cdr3_nt: TGTGCCAGCAGCTTTCCAGCGGGGGGGACAGATACGCAGTATTTT
j_call: TRBJ2-3; v_call: TRBV7-2; d_call: NA; clone_size: NA; cdr3_aa: CASSPRSGRLTDTQYF; cdr3_nt: TGTGCCAGCAGCCCACGTTCGGGACGGCTCACAGATACGCAGTATTTT
j_call: TRBJ2-1; v_call: TRBV18; d_call: TRBD1; clone_size: NA; cdr3_aa: CASSPRDRGLENEQFF; cdr3_nt: TGTGCCAGCTCACCCAGGGACAGGGGACTGGAGAATGAGCAGTTCTTC
j_call: TRBJ2-5; v_call: TRBV5-1; d_call: NA; clone_size: once; cdr3_aa: CASRPSRESGFTQYF; cdr3_nt: TGCGCCAGCAGACCATCCAGGGAATCAGGGTTTACCCAGTACTTC
j_call: TRBJ2-1; v_call: TRBV7-9; d_call: NA; clone_size: once; cdr3_aa: CASSYDSATKFF; cdr3_nt: TGTGCCAGCAGCTACGACTCTGCCACCAAGTTCTTC
j_call: TRBJ2-1; v_call: TRBV6-5; d_call: NA; clone_size: once; cdr3_aa: CASSPFWGRHNEQFF; cdr3_nt: TGTGCCAGCAGTCCGTTCTGGGGTCGACACAATGAGCAGTTCTTC
j_call: TRBJ2-2; v_call: TRBV12-5; d_call: TRBD2; clone_size: NA; cdr3_aa: CASGQRERGTGELFF; cdr3_nt: TGTGCTAGTGGACAGCGGGAGCGAGGCACCGGGGAGCTGTTTTTT
j_call: TRBJ1-5; v_call: TRBV30; d_call: TRBD1; clone_size: few; cdr3_aa: CAWSVGPGGYQPQHF; cdr3_nt: TGTGCCTGGAGTGTGGGGCCAGGGGGGTATCAGCCCCAGCATTTT
j_call: TRBJ1-3; v_call: TRBV28; d_call: TRBD1; clone_size: NA; cdr3_aa: CASSLDTGEVGNTIYF; cdr3_nt: TGTGCCAGCAGCTTAGATACAGGGGAAGTCGGAAACACCATATATTTT
j_call: TRBJ2-3; v_call: TRBV4-2; d_call: TRBD2; clone_size: NA; cdr3_aa: CASSQPAAGGTDTQYF; cdr3_nt: TGTGCCAGCAGCCAACCGGCCGCGGGAGGGACAGATACGCAGTATTTT
j_call: TRBJ2-3; v_call: TRBV5-1; d_call: NA; clone_size: once; cdr3_aa: CASSPESGFMLKDTQYF; cdr3_nt: TGCGCCAGCAGCCCGGAGTCAGGTTTCATGTTAAAGGATACGCAGTATTTT
j_call: TRBJ2-2; v_call: TRBV7-7; d_call: TRBD1; clone_size: NA; cdr3_aa: CASSRDRGHTGELFF; cdr3_nt: TGTGCCAGCAGCCGGGACAGGGGGCACACCGGGGAGCTGTTTTTT
j_call: TRBJ2-3; v_call: TRBV7-9; d_call: TRBD1; clone_size: NA; cdr3_aa: CASSFRGPWGTDTQYF; cdr3_nt: TGTGCCAGCAGCTTCAGGGGGCCATGGGGCACAGATACGCAGTATTTT
j_call: TRBJ1-1; v_call: TRBV4-1; d_call: NA; clone_size: NA; cdr3_aa: CASSQVSINSKEAFF; cdr3_nt: TGCGCCAGCAGCCAAGTCTCGATCAACTCTAAGGAAGCTTTCTTT
j_call: TRBJ1-1; v_call: TRBV19; d_call: NA; clone_size: NA; cdr3_aa: CASSIQGKNTEAFF; cdr3_nt: TGTGCCAGTAGTATCCAGGGCAAGAACACTGAAGCTTTCTTT
j_call: TRBJ2-2; v_call: TRBV2; d_call: NA; clone_size: few; cdr3_aa: CASRPEGGGLNTGELFF; cdr3_nt: TGTGCCAGCAGACCGGAGGGGGGCGGCCTGAACACCGGGGAGCTGTTTTTT
j_call: TRBJ1-4; v_call: TRBV6-5; d_call: TRBD1; clone_size: NA; cdr3_aa: CASRPGQTNEKLFF; cdr3_nt: TGTGCCAGCAGACCGGGACAGACTAATGAAAAACTGTTTTTT
j_call: TRBJ1-1; v_call: TRBV6-1; d_call: NA; clone_size: NA; cdr3_aa: CASSIRDPPNTEAFF; cdr3_nt: TGTGCCAGCAGTATCAGAGACCCACCTAACACTGAAGCTTTCTTT
j_call: TRBJ1-1; v_call: TRBV6-6; d_call: NA; clone_size: NA; cdr3_aa: CASSPMATEAFF; cdr3_nt: TGTGCCAGCAGCCCCATGGCCACTGAAGCTTTCTTT
j_call: TRBJ2-1; v_call: TRBV7-3; d_call: NA; clone_size: NA; cdr3_aa: CASSLRLGSYNEQFF; cdr3_nt: TGTGCCAGCAGCCTCCGACTGGGCTCCTACAATGAGCAGTTCTTC
j_call: TRBJ1-6; v_call: TRBV7-7; d_call: NA; clone_size: NA; cdr3_aa: CASSATEKKDCLHF; cdr3_nt: TGTGCCAGCAGCGCGACAGAAAAAAAAGACTGCCTCCACTTT
j_call: TRBJ2-1; v_call: TRBV15; d_call: TRBD2; clone_size: few; cdr3_aa: CATSQATSGATEQFF; cdr3_nt: TGTGCCACCAGCCAGGCTACTAGCGGGGCGACTGAGCAGTTCTTC
j_call: TRBJ2-5; v_call: TRBV28; d_call: NA; clone_size: NA; cdr3_aa: CASSPRTQGKRETQYF; cdr3_nt: TGTGCCAGCAGCCCTCGAACTCAGGGGAAACGGGAGACCCAGTACTTC
j_call: TRBJ2-1; v_call: TRBV7-8; d_call: TRBD2; clone_size: NA; cdr3_aa: CASSLFPSGGNNEQFF; cdr3_nt: TGTGCCAGCAGCTTATTCCCTAGCGGGGGAAACAATGAGCAGTTCTTC
j_call: TRBJ1-4; v_call: TRBV19; d_call: TRBD1; clone_size: NA; cdr3_aa: CASSPGQARGDEKLFF; cdr3_nt: TGTGCCAGTAGTCCTGGACAGGCGCGGGGGGATGAAAAACTGTTTTTT
j_call: TRBJ2-6; v_call: TRBV5-1; d_call: NA; clone_size: NA; cdr3_aa: CASSLAVAGNGANVLTF; cdr3_nt: TGCGCCAGCAGCTTGGCCGTTGCGGGGAATGGGGCCAACGTCCTGACTTTC